The 27 T cell receptor beta chains listed next were all sequenced from one sample in a study of spatial heterogeneity in lung cancer. Study-wide findings and caveats: In tumors, expanded intratumoral alpha and beta TCR counts tracked mutation counts.

The time point here: sample taken at primary tumor resection. These receptors' targets are unknown. TCRdb independently ran MiXCR on the 5' RACE reads; one entry per CDR3 protein. The repertoire includes several thousand distinct CDR3 sequences, 9.4% of them detected once, and 28% sits in the top ten. Sequenced here: lung tumor tissue, sampled at surgery. The source of these receptors is a male donor with early-stage non-small cell lung cancer.

In this sample, this clonotype turned up many times. Since it is a stray read in a library aimed at alpha chains, this beta chain has a size that is not meaningful. The J gene is TRBJ2-2, the V gene TRBV7-2; D is undetermined. The germline V gene encodes CDR1 SGHTA and CDR2 FQGNSA. The CDR3 consists of 16 residues. Trimming removed 2 bases from V and 7 bases from J, with 17 bases in between. The CDR3 bases are TGTGCCAGCAGCTTATCTGCCCTATGGGTTGGCGGGGAGCTGTTTTTT. This encodes CASSLSALWVGGELFF.

Sample share makes this clonotype large. With the library built for alpha chains, this beta chain is off target and its frequency is not meaningful. The V gene is TRBV7-2, the J gene TRBJ2-1; weak D call: TRBD1 (5 bases). The CDR3 consists of 12 residues. V shed 4 bases and J shed 7 bases, with 8 bases lying between them. Germline CDR1 is SGHTA and CDR2 is FQGNSA. CDR3 DNA sequence: TGTGCCAGCAGCTCGTACAGGAATGAGCAGTTCTTC. Its translation: CASSSYRNEQFF.

This clonotype was detected ten times or more. Because the library targeted alpha chains, this beta chain is an off-target read whose size means little. The V and J genes are TRBV6-5 and TRBJ2-5, with D unresolved. The ends were cut back, 6 bases at V and 3 bases at J, with 17 bases in the middle. Germline V gene data show CDR1 as MNHEY and CDR2 as SVGAGI. The CDR3 has 15 residues. The CDR3 nucleotides read TGTGCCAGCAGCTCCCTACTAAGGGCCAAAGAGACCCAGTACTTC. Translated, it gives CASSSLLRAKETQYF.

Relative to its sample, this clonotype is medium-sized. Little can be read into the size of this beta chain, an off-target read in a library designed for alpha chains. J is TRBJ1-1 and V is TRBV2, with D unclear. Trimming removed 4 bases from V and 5 bases from J, with 11 bases in between. The CDR3 runs to 13 residues. CDR1 and CDR2 from the germline V gene are SNHLY and FYNNEI. CDR3 sequence reads: CASSGPGRTEAFF. The CDR3 coding sequence is TGTGCCAGCAGTGGGCCAGGACGGACTGAAGCTTTCTTT.

In its sample, this clonotype is medium-sized. Found in a library prepared for alpha chains, this beta chain is an off-target read, and its abundance has little meaning. J is TRBJ2-3 and V is TRBV10-2, with D perhaps matching TRBD2 (6 bases). Trimming stripped 7 bases from V and 4 bases from J, with 15 bases between. The CDR3 length is 14 residues. The germline V gene encodes CDR1 WSHSY and CDR2 SAAADI. This chain's CDR3 is CASNGEVGADTQYF. DNA for the CDR3: TGCGCCAGCAACGGGGAGGTGGGGGCAGATACGCAGTATTTT.

By share of the sample, this clonotype is medium-sized. With the library built for alpha chains, this beta chain is off target and its frequency is not meaningful. The CDR3 coding sequence is TGCAGCGTTGAAGCTACAGGGGGGTATGGCGAGCAGTACTTC. This translates into CSVEATGGYGEQYF. The J gene is TRBJ2-7, the V gene TRBV29-1; 8 nucleotides line up with TRBD1. Germline CDR1 is SQVTM and CDR2 is ANQGSEA. V was pared by 1 base and J by 6 bases, with 8 bases of the junction left unmatched. The CDR3 totals 14 residues.

Worth noting for this clonotype: A library made for alpha chains picked up this beta chain off target, so its size means little. V gene TRBV20-1 combines with J gene TRBJ2-3; D remains ambiguous. The germline CDR1 and CDR2 sequences are DFQATT and SNEGSKA (reference sequence). Trimming removed 3 bases from V and 2 bases from J, with 12 bases in between. The CDR3 has 14 residues. The chain's CDR3 is CSASIPDHTDTQYF. Written as DNA, the CDR3 is TGCAGTGCTAGTATACCGGACCACACAGATACGCAGTATTTT.

On this clonotype: Within a library made for alpha chains, this beta chain is off target, and its count is uninformative. The chain links TRBV20-1 to TRBJ2-3, with D tentatively TRBD1 or TRBD2 (6 bases each). Germline V CDR1 and CDR2: DFQATT, SNEGSKA (reference sequence). V lost 2 bases and J lost 4, with 10 bases in between. This CDR3 has 13 residues. The CDR3 bases are TGCAGTGCTAGAACAGGGAGGTCAGATACGCAGTATTTT. Its protein is CSARTGRSDTQYF.

This clonotype was seen once. The library was built for alpha chains, so this beta chain is an off-target read and its size means little. This chain's CDR3 is CASRASTDTQYF. In nucleotides, the CDR3 is TGCGCCAGCAGGGCAAGCACAGATACGCAGTATTTT. The chain uses TRBV5-1 and TRBJ2-3, with D uncertain. This CDR3 is 12 amino acids long. Germline loops: CDR1 SGHRS, CDR2 YFSETQ. Trimming stripped 5 bases from V and 0 bases from J, with 4 bases between.

This clonotype is termed medium-sized. This beta chain is off target for a library built for alpha chains, so its abundance means little. The chain recombines TRBV7-9 with TRBJ2-1; TRBD2 aligns across 13 bases. The germline CDR1 and CDR2 sequences are SEHNR and FQNEAQ (reference sequence). This CDR3 contains 16 residues. Losses at the gene ends were 5 bases for V and 6 bases for J; bases not matched to a gene: 7. The CDR3 spells CASSDGLAGVGNEQFF. The CDR3 region has the DNA TGTGCCAGCAGCGACGGACTAGCGGGAGTGGGCAATGAGCAGTTCTTC. Full variable domain (remainder filled in from reference TRBV7-9 and TRBJ2-1): DTGVSQNPRHKITKRGQNVTFRCDPISEHNRLYWYRQTLGQGPEFLTYFQNEAQLEKSRLLSDRFSAERPKGSFSTLEIQRTEQGDSAMYLCASSDGLAGVGNEQFFGPGTRLTVL.

This clonotype came up many times. This beta chain lies outside the target of a library built for alpha chains; its clone size means little. The chain uses TRBV6-6 and TRBJ2-7; tentatively, D is TRBD1 (5 bases). The CDR3 runs to 17 residues. V lost 4 bases and J lost 5, with 24 bases in between. Per germline, CDR1 MNHNY and CDR2 SVGAGI (reference sequence). The CDR3 nucleotides are TGTGCCAGCAGTTCCACTCGTGGGGCAAGCAATCCCGACGAGCAGTACTTC. This encodes CASSSTRGASNPDEQYF.

This clonotype was recorded only once. A library made for alpha chains picked up this beta chain off target, so its size means little. The genes are TRBV14 and TRBJ2-7; perhaps TRBD1 as D (6 bases). The CDR3 runs 14 residues. Trimming took off 4 bases at V and 3 bases at J, with 13 bases between the two ends. The V gene's germline CDR1 is SGHDN and CDR2 FVKESK. In DNA form, the CDR3 reads TGTGCCAGCAGCCTCCGAAACAGGGTCTACGAGCAGTACTTC. This translates into CASSLRNRVYEQYF. The full variable domain, in which reference TRBV14 and TRBJ2-7 provide the parts outside the CDR3, is EAGVTQFPSHSVIEKGQTVTLRCDPISGHDNLYWYRRVMGKEIKFLLHFVKESKQDESGMPNNRFLAERTGGTYSTLKVQPAELEDSGVYFCASSLRNRVYEQYFGPGTRLTVT.

This clonotype came up a few times. A library made for alpha chains picked up this beta chain off target, so its size means little. This rearrangement joins TRBV7-2 to TRBJ1-1; tentatively, D is TRBD1 (5 bases). The ends were cut back, 1 base at V and 3 bases at J, with 9 bases in the middle. The CDR3 contains 14 residues. CDR1 and CDR2 from the germline V gene are SGHTA and FQGNSA. The CDR3 reads CASSLVGGDTEAFF. In DNA form, the CDR3 reads TGTGCCAGCAGCTTAGTTGGGGGTGACACTGAAGCTTTCTTT.

On this clonotype: Being off target in a library aimed at alpha chains, this beta chain has a size of little meaning. The rearrangement links TRBV28 to TRBJ2-1, with 15 bases aligning to TRBD2. Germline CDR1 and CDR2: MDHEN and SYDVKM. The length of the CDR3 is 15 residues. V lost 7 bases and J lost 7; bases outside the gene matches: 5. The CDR3 nucleotides read TGTGCCAGCACAGGGACTAGCGGGAGGAAGAATGAGCAGTTCTTC. Amino acid sequence: CASTGTSGRKNEQFF.

This clonotype is medium-sized in the sample. This beta chain is a stray sequence in a library constructed for alpha chains; its clone size is not meaningful. The chain is built from TRBV11-2 and TRBJ2-7; weak D call: TRBD1 (9 bases). The germline V gene has CDR1 SGHAT and CDR2 FQNNGV. V was shortened by 10 bases and J by 0 bases, with 19 bases between the two germline ends. CDR3 size: 15 residues. CDR3 nucleotides: TGTGCCACCGCGGGGGGACAGGGTAGCTCCTACGAGCAGTACTTC. Its protein product is CATAGGQGSSYEQYF. Based on the CDR3 plus reference TRBV11-2 and TRBJ2-7, the full variable domain is EAGVAQSPRYKIIEKRQSVAFWCNPISGHATLYWYQQILGQGPKLLIQFQNNGVVDDSQLPKDRFSAERLKGVDSTLKIQPAKLEDSAVYLCATAGGQGSSYEQYFGPGTRLTVT.

This clonotype has a handful of counts. This beta chain lies outside the target of a library built for alpha chains; its clone size means little. The chain couples TRBV20-1 to TRBJ2-7; unclear D gene. Trimming cost V 3 bases and J 2 bases, with 17 bases left between them. The CDR3 sequence is 15 residues long. The germline gives CDR1 DFQATT, CDR2 SNEGSKA (reference sequence). CDR3 protein: CSASSLLTPPYEQYF. Written as DNA, the CDR3 is TGCAGTGCTAGTAGCCTTCTAACACCTCCCTACGAGCAGTACTTC.

By proportion, this clonotype is medium-sized. Within a library made for alpha chains, this beta chain is off target, and its count is uninformative. The V call is TRBV12-3 or TRBV12-4, the J call TRBJ2-3; TRBD2 matches at 8 bases. The CDR3 totals 17 residues. With 1 base clipped from V and 2 bases from J, the junction kept 8 bases outside the gene matches. This CDR3 reads CASSLGPSGSPTDTQYF. CDR3 bases: TGTGCCAGCAGTTTAGGCCCTAGCGGGTCCCCCACAGATACGCAGTATTTT.

In the case of this clonotype: This beta chain slipped into a library made for alpha chains as a stray read, so its size is not meaningful. The rearrangement links TRBV6-2 or TRBV6-3 to TRBJ2-1, with D possibly TRBD1 on 5 matching bases. The V and J ends lost 3 bases and 3 bases respectively, with 9 bases between them. Germline lookup yields CDR1 MNHEY and CDR2 SVGEGT. CDR3 length: 14 amino acids. CDR3 nucleotides: TGTGCCAGCAGTTATAGGGGCAGCTACAATGAGCAGTTCTTC. This encodes CASSYRGSYNEQFF.

This clonotype is labeled medium-sized (0.01 to 0.1%). This beta chain is a stray read from a library made for alpha chains; its abundance is not meaningful. The V gene is TRBV10-1, the J gene TRBJ1-1; possible D gene TRBD1, 5 bases. The CDR3 spans 12 residues. Trimming removed 5 bases at V and 7 bases at J, with 11 bases between. Germline V gives CDR1 WNHNN, CDR2 SYGVQD (reference sequence). The CDR3 DNA follows: TGCGCCAGCAGTCCTGGGACTGTTGAAGCTTTCTTT. The encoded protein is CASSPGTVEAFF.

This clonotype is deemed medium-sized. Being off target in a library aimed at alpha chains, this beta chain has a size of little meaning. The chain combines TRBV27 with TRBJ2-1; D is uncertain. The CDR3 runs to 12 residues. V shed 6 bases and J shed 7 bases, with 10 bases lying between them. Germline V CDR1 and CDR2: MNHEY, SMNVEV (reference sequence). CDR3 sequence reads: CASSLGENEQFF. The CDR3 nucleotides read TGTGCCAGCAGCCTAGGAGAGAATGAGCAGTTCTTC.

Concerning this clonotype: A much larger clone sits a single nucleotide away, making a read error possible. A library made for alpha chains picked up this beta chain off target, so its size means little. The V gene is TRBV5-6, the J gene TRBJ2-5; the match to TRBD2 covers 9 bases. CDR3 size: 16 residues. The V and J ends lost 0 bases and 3 bases, in that order; junction bases with no gene match: 6. Germline lookup yields CDR1 SGHDT and CDR2 YYEEEE. The CDR3 loop reads CASSLGTSARKETQYF. The CDR3, as DNA: TGTGCCAGCAGCTTGGGGACTAGCGCGAGGAAAGAGACCCAGTACTTC.

By share, this clonotype ranks as medium-sized (0.01 to 0.1%). For a library built for alpha chains, this beta chain is a stray read; little rests on its size. The chain recombines TRBV5-6 with TRBJ2-1, with a weak D call TRBD2 (7 bases). V lost 0 bases and J lost 3, with 19 bases in between. Germline V CDR1 and CDR2: SGHDT, YYEEEE. The CDR3 loop spans 18 amino acids. The chain's CDR3 is CASSLDLGGVVLYNEQFF. The CDR3 DNA is TGTGCCAGCAGCTTGGACTTAGGGGGGGTGGTACTCTACAATGAGCAGTTCTTC.

In the case of this clonotype: A junction end diverges from the germline sequence, so it may reflect a read error. This beta chain represents an off-target read in a library built for alpha chains; its size is of limited meaning. V gene TRBV29-1 combines with J gene TRBJ2-3; 9 bases align to TRBD2. The V gene's germline CDR1 is SQVTM and CDR2 ANQGSEA. The CDR3 extends over 13 amino acids. CDR3 bases: TGCAGCGTAGAAGCGGGAGGCGCAGATACGCAGTATTTT. Translated: CSVEAGGADTQYF.

This clonotype is labeled as medium-sized. With the library built for alpha chains, this beta chain is off target and its frequency is not meaningful. The genes are TRBV20-1 and TRBJ2-7; weak D call: TRBD2 (6 bases). The CDR3 runs to 15 residues. V lost 3 bases and J lost 5, with 20 bases in between. Germline CDR1 and CDR2: DFQATT and SNEGSKA (reference sequence). The CDR3 DNA is TGCAGTGCTAGGTCTAGGGACTCCATCCCACACGAGCAGTACTTC. Its translation is CSARSRDSIPHEQYF.

On this clonotype itself: Because this beta chain is a stray read in a library intended to capture alpha chains, its abundance should not be given much weight. V and J are TRBV29-1 and TRBJ2-5; 10 nucleotides agree with TRBD2. Germline CDR1 reads SQVTM; CDR2 reads ANQGSEA. CDR3 length equals 15 residues. The V and J ends lost 4 bases and 2 bases, in that order; junction bases with no gene match: 7. The CDR3 reads CSVVLAGDQQETQYF. DNA of the CDR3: TGCAGCGTTGTCCTAGCGGGGGACCAACAAGAGACCCAGTACTTC. Combining the CDR3 with reference TRBV29-1 and TRBJ2-5 gives the whole variable domain SAVISQKPSRDICQRGTSLTIQCQVDSQVTMMFWYRQQPGQSLTLIATANQGSEATYESGFVIDKFPISRPNLTFSTLTVSNMSPEDSSIYLCSVVLAGDQQETQYFGPGTRLLVL.

This clonotype was picked up a small number of times. Since it is a stray read in a library aimed at alpha chains, this beta chain has a size that is not meaningful. The chain is built from TRBV30 and TRBJ2-1; the D is unclear. The CDR3 spans 13 residues. Trimming removed 2 bases at V and 4 bases at J, with 9 bases between. Germline-derived CDR1 and CDR2 are GTSNPN and SVGIG (reference sequence). For the CDR3, the DNA is TGTGCCTGGAGTTACAGTAATTACAATGAGCAGTTCTTC. This codes for CAWSYSNYNEQFF.

By share, this clonotype counts as medium-sized. Found in a library prepared for alpha chains, this beta chain is an off-target read, and its abundance has little meaning. This chain links TRBV19 with TRBJ1-2; D not resolved. Germline CDR1 and CDR2: LNHDA and SQIVND (reference sequence). V lost 11 bases, J lost 7 bases, and 20 bases lay in between. This CDR3 contains 13 residues. The CDR3 sequence: CAGSSSNWGGYTF. CDR3 bases: TGTGCCGGCAGCTCCTCGAACTGGGGTGGCTACACCTTC. Drawing the rest from reference TRBV19 and TRBJ1-2, the complete variable domain is DGGITQSPKYLFRKEGQNVTLSCEQNLNHDAMYWYRQDPGQGLRLIYYSQIVNDFQKGDIAEGYSVSREKKESFPLTVTSAQKNPTAFYLCAGSSSNWGGYTFGSGTRLTVV.